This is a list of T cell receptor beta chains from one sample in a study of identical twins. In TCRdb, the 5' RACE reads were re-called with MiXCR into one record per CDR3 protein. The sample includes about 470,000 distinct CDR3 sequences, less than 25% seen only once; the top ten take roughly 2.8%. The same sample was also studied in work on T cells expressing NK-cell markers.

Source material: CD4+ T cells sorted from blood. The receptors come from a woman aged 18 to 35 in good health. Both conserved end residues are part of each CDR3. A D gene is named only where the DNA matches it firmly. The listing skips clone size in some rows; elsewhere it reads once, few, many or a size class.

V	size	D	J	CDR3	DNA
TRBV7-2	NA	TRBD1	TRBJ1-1	CANDRGWDTEAFF	TGTGCCAACGACAGGGGCTGGGACACTGAAGCTTTCTTT
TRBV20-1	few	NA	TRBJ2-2	CSARDFYTGELFF	TGCAGCGCCCGGGACTTCTACACCGGGGAGCTGTTTTTT
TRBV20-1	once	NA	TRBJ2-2	CSASRADNTGELFF	TGCAGTGCTAGTCGGGCAGATAACACCGGGGAGCTGTTTTTT
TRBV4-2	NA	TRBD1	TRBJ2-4	CASSLHLGTGLTLSKNIQYF	TGTGCCAGCAGCCTACACCTCGGGACAGGGCTCACCCTGTCCAAAAACATTCAGTACTTC
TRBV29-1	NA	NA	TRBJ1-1	CSASRVNTEAFF	TGCAGCGCTAGTAGGGTGAACACTGAAGCTTTCTTT
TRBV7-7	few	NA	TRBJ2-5	CASSLGARGGKTQYF	TGTGCTAGCAGCTTAGGAGCCAGGGGTGGAAAGACCCAGTACTTC
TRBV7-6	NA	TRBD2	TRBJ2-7	CASSTIAGPTYEQYF	TGTGCCAGCAGCACAATAGCGGGTCCAACCTACGAGCAGTACTTC
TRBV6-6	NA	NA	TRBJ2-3	CASSPSTGNTQYF	TGTGCCAGCAGTCCGTCGACAGGAAATACGCAGTATTTT
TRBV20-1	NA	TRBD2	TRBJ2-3	CSASIAGGTDTQYF	TGCAGTGCTAGTATAGCGGGAGGGACAGATACGCAGTATTTT
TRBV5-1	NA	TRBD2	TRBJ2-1	CASSSLATSGTYNEQFF	TGCGCCAGCAGCTCACTCGCAACTAGCGGCACCTACAATGAGCAGTTCTTC
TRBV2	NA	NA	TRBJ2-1	CASIGAGPYNEQFF	TGTGCCAGCATCGGGGCGGGGCCCTACAATGAGCAGTTCTTC
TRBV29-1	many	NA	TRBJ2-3	CSVERGADTQYF	TGCAGCGTTGAGAGGGGGGCAGATACGCAGTATTTT
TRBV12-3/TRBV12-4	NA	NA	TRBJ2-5	CASSSRLAQYF	TGTGCCAGCAGTTCCCGCCTGGCCCAGTACTTC
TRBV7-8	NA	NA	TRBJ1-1	CASSGKGGFGTEAFF	TGTGCCAGCAGCGGGAAGGGAGGGTTCGGCACTGAAGCTTTCTTT